The TCR beta chain under discussion was sequenced for a study of beta chain features in type 1 diabetes. On this clone: The antigen is unknown.

The CDR3 runs 16 residues. V lost 0 bases to trimming and J lost 7 bases, with 19 bases between them. CDR1 and CDR2 from the germline V gene are PRHDT and FYEKMQ (reference sequence). Reverse transcription of all isolated RNA meant that expressed TCRB transcripts were sequenced. Profiled with immunoSEQ multiplex PCR; TCRdb holds only in-frame clones, not every one. The sample lists 200,000 to 250,000 clones; 11% to 15% were seen once. Over 95% purity was reached by all sorted populations. Study results and caveats: Among patients with Type 1 diabetes, TCRB CDR3s were moderately but significantly shorter in every one of the four CD4+ subsets. Fewer insertions but more deletions were seen at VDJ junctions in type 1 diabetes patients. No resolution was reached here on whether HLA type influences TCRB rearrangement.

The clonotype comes from a man aged 25-45 years with type 1 diabetes. This chain uses TRBV13 with TRBJ2-7; a weak D match, TRBD1 (7 bases). Input material: naive CD4+ T cells from blood. CDR3 sequence: CASSLGPGTAGWEQYF. The CDR3 nucleotides are TGTGCCAGCAGCTTAGGGCCCGGGACAGCGGGTTGGGAGCAGTACTTC.